This T cell receptor (beta chain) appears in the sequencing data of a study of T cell changes during pregnancy in multiple sclerosis. Trimming took 7 bases from V and 4 from J; bases not matched to a gene: 8. The CDR3 has 15 amino acids. Germline CDR1 is MNHEY and CDR2 is SVGAGI. Method: immunoSEQ multiplex PCR; TCRdb's copy keeps in-frame clones and lacks some. The data contain more than 85,000 clones, 94% of them seen just once; the ten biggest clones take up approximately 1.7%. This specimen consisted of peripheral blood, obtained after pregnancy. This receptor was taken from a female donor in good health, enrolled as a control in a pregnancy study. The V gene is TRBV6-5, the J gene TRBJ1-3, with 9 positions matching TRBD1. This CDR3 reads CASTHRGLGGNTIYF. CDR3 nucleotides: TGTGCCAGCACCCACAGGGGGCTTGGAGGAAACACCATATATTTT.